These 14 T cell receptor beta chains came from one sample sequenced in a study of shared clonotypes between healthy human individuals. Produced via immunoSEQ multiplex PCR; TCRdb's table is partial and in-frame only. The sample holds 850,000 to 1,100,000 clones; 70% to 80% are singletons and the top ten take roughly 0.83%. The specimen sequenced was memory CD4+ T cells from PBMCs. Subset defined: CD45RA-negative fraction. The receptors originated from a man aged 18 to 29 in good health. Some clones in this sample may be carry-over from other donors' samples.

The rearrangement uses TRBV5-1 and TRBJ2-2; D remains ambiguous. This CDR3 is built from 15 residues. Germline V gene data show CDR1 as SGHRS and CDR2 as YFSETQ. V was cut by 6 bases and J by 4 bases, with 16 bases left in between. CDR3 sequence (DNA): TGCGCCAGCACTCCCCGGACGGAAAGCACCGGGGAGCTGTTTTTT. Translating gives CASTPRTESTGELFF.

The chain uses TRBV11-2 and TRBJ1-3; no firm D call. The CDR3 consists of 14 residues. Trimming removed 5 bases from V and 4 bases from J, with 12 bases in between. The germline V gene has CDR1 SGHAT and CDR2 FQNNGV. Written as DNA, the CDR3 is TGTGCCAGCAGCCTCACGGTGCCCGGAAACACCATATATTTT. Translation gives CASSLTVPGNTIYF.

The rearrangement links TRBV5-5 to TRBJ2-5; 8 bases agree with TRBD2. Losses at the gene ends were 0 bases for V and 4 bases for J; bases not matched to a gene: 5. The CDR3 contains 15 residues. The germline V gene encodes CDR1 SGHKS and CDR2 YYEKEE (reference sequence). The CDR3 region is CASSLVPGGGETQYF. The CDR3, as DNA: TGTGCCAGCAGCTTGGTCCCGGGAGGGGGAGAGACCCAGTACTTC.

The chain uses TRBV7-8 and TRBJ2-2; D gene unclear. The V gene lost 4 bases and the J gene lost 7 bases, with 7 bases spanning the gap. This CDR3 spans 12 amino acids. Germline CDR1 reads SGHVS; CDR2 reads FQNEAQ. The CDR3 reads CASSYSNGELFF. CDR3 DNA sequence: TGTGCCAGCAGCTATTCGAACGGGGAGCTGTTTTTT. Drawing the rest from reference TRBV7-8 and TRBJ2-2, the complete variable domain is GAGVSQSPRYKVAKRGQDVALRCDPISGHVSLFWYQQALGQGPEFLTYFQNEAQLDKSGLPSDRFFAERPEGSVSTLKIQRTQQEDSAVYLCASSYSNGELFFGEGSRLTVL.

This chain uses TRBV7-9 with TRBJ2-5, with no clear D. The length of the CDR3 is 13 residues. From germline, CDR1 is SEHNR and CDR2 FQNEAQ (reference sequence). V dropped 2 bases and J dropped 3 bases, with 7 bases sitting between them. CDR3: CASSLSQEETQYF. In DNA form, the CDR3 reads TGTGCCAGCAGCTTATCGCAGGAAGAGACCCAGTACTTC.

The chain joins TRBV11-2 to TRBJ2-1; 7 nucleotides align to TRBD2. The V segment lost 2 bases and the J segment 8 bases; nucleotides outside the gene matches: 9. CDR1 and CDR2 from the germline V gene are SGHAT and FQNNGV. The CDR3 loop spans 15 amino acids. CDR3 sequence (DNA): TGTGCCAGCAGCTTATTGGCGGGAGTTATATATGAGCAGTTCTTC. Residues: CASSLLAGVIYEQFF.

This rearrangement joins TRBV20-1 to TRBJ2-3; D perhaps matches TRBD1 (6 bases). Germline CDR1 reads DFQATT; CDR2 reads SNEGSKA (reference sequence). The CDR3 has 11 residues. V shed 7 bases and J shed 7 bases, with 12 bases lying between them. CDR3 in amino acids: CSGGRSNTQYF. In DNA, the CDR3 is TGCAGTGGGGGGCGTTCAAATACGCAGTATTTT.

This chain connects TRBV5-1 to TRBJ2-3; maybe TRBD1 (6 bases). Germline V gene lookup returns CDR1 SGHRS and CDR2 YFSETQ. The germline V and J ends were trimmed by 4 bases and 2 bases, with 14 bases remaining between them. This CDR3 contains 15 residues. CDR3 residues: CASSLGQPNTDTQYF. The DNA for the CDR3 is TGCGCCAGCAGCCTCGGACAGCCTAACACAGATACGCAGTATTTT.

V and J are TRBV4-2 and TRBJ2-5; D perhaps matches TRBD2 (7 bases). This CDR3 spans 15 amino acids. Germline lookup yields CDR1 LGHNA and CDR2 YNFKEQ. Trimming removed 5 bases at V and 1 base at J, with 14 bases between. DNA of the CDR3: TGTGCCAGCAGCTCGAAGGGAGGGGGCCAAGAGACCCAGTACTTC. This gives the protein CASSSKGGGQETQYF.

The chain employs TRBV29-1 and TRBJ1-1, with D possibly matching TRBD1 (6 bases). CDR1 SQVTM and CDR2 ANQGSEA come from the germline V gene. The length of the CDR3 is 12 residues. Trimming pared 3 bases from V and 7 bases from J, leaving 12 bases between. The CDR3 nucleotides read TGCAGCGTTGACCACAGGGTAAATGAAGCTTTCTTT. It is translated as CSVDHRVNEAFF. Variable domain in full (rest from reference TRBV29-1 and TRBJ1-1): SAVISQKPSRDICQRGTSLTIQCQVDSQVTMMFWYRQQPGQSLTLIATANQGSEATYESGFVIDKFPISRPNLTFSTLTVSNMSPEDSSIYLCSVDHRVNEAFFGQGTRLTVV.

This clone has only one observation. The chain combines TRBV7-9 with TRBJ2-7; D is unresolved. From germline, CDR1 is SEHNR and CDR2 FQNEAQ (reference sequence). This CDR3 contains 16 residues. The ends were cut back, 2 bases at V and 4 bases at J, with 18 bases in the middle. This chain's CDR3 is CASSLIYGLVRYEQYF. Written as DNA, the CDR3 is TGTGCCAGCAGCTTAATATATGGGCTCGTCCGTTACGAGCAGTACTTC.

This chain joins TRBV5-1 and TRBJ2-7; TRBD1 aligns across 12 bases. The V gene end was trimmed by 4 bases and the J gene end by 5 bases; junction bases not matched to a gene: 7. From germline, CDR1 is SGHRS and CDR2 YFSETQ. The CDR3 contains 15 residues. The CDR3 DNA is TGCGCCAGCAGCGCCCGGGACAGGGGGCGCGACGAGCAGTACTTC. It yields the protein CASSARDRGRDEQYF.

The chain employs TRBV7-2 and TRBJ2-1, with 9 bases aligning to TRBD2. The CDR3 runs to 15 residues. V was pared by 1 base and J by 4 bases, with 2 bases of the junction left unmatched. CDR1 is SGHTA and CDR2 is FQGNSA in the germline V gene. CDR3: CASSLDAGGYNEQFF. The CDR3 nucleotides are TGTGCCAGCAGCTTAGATGCGGGGGGGTACAATGAGCAGTTCTTC.

Only a few counts were recorded for this clone. The chain has TRBV2 and TRBJ2-7; the D is unclear. Germline CDR1 and CDR2: SNHLY and FYNNEI. The V end was cut by 6 bases, the J end by 5 bases, with 17 bases between. The CDR3 consists of 14 residues. CDR3 amino acids: CASRNPGWGDEQYF. CDR3 DNA sequence: TGTGCCAGCAGGAACCCCGGCTGGGGTGACGAGCAGTACTTC.